Listed below are T cell receptor beta chains from one sample, sequenced in a study of blood T cell repertoires in COVID-19. Only in-frame clones appear in the TCRdb table, and some are missing; sequencing was by immunoSEQ multiplex PCR. The sample yields hundreds of thousands of clones, around nine tenths seen once. The specimen sequenced was peripheral blood. These receptors all come from a man in his 70s with acute or convalescent COVID-19. CDR3s include the opening cysteine and the closing phenylalanine or tryptophan. D genes are given only for firm matches. For some rows the clone size is stated as once, few or many, or as a class when expanded; others skip it.

J,D,V,size,CDR3,DNA
TRBJ2-2,TRBD2,TRBV5-6,-,CASSGRALKGELFF,TGTGCCAGCAGCGGGAGGGCCCTTAAAGGGGAGCTGTTTTTT
TRBJ2-5,TRBD2,TRBV10-3,-,CAIRVAGVETQYF,TGTGCCATCAGGGTGGCGGGAGTCGAGACCCAGTACTTC
TRBJ1-5,-,TRBV19,-,CASSQQGLGNQPQHF,TGTGCCAGTTCCCAACAGGGTTTAGGCAATCAGCCCCAGCATTTT
TRBJ2-7,-,TRBV7-2,-,CASSLGQGPSYEQYF,TGTGCCAGCAGCTTGGGTCAGGGCCCCAGCTACGAGCAGTACTTC
TRBJ1-2,-,TRBV5-4,once,CASSLVASHGYTF,TGTGCCAGCAGCTTGGTGGCTAGCCATGGCTACACCTTC
TRBJ2-7,TRBD2,TRBV3-1/TRBV3-2,-,CASSHLAGTYEQYF,TGTGCCAGCAGTCACCTAGCGGGTACCTACGAGCAGTACTTC
TRBJ2-7,TRBD2,TRBV25-1,-,CASSDTASGSYEQYF,TGTGCCAGCAGTGACACGGCTAGCGGGTCCTACGAGCAGTACTTC
TRBJ1-6,-,TRBV27,-,CASSTAGRYNSPLHF,TGTGCCAGCAGTACCGCGGGACGGTATAATTCACCCCTCCACTTT
TRBJ1-2,-,TRBV28,-,CAVAGAEGYTF,TGTGCTGTCGCGGGGGCTGAGGGCTACACCTTC
TRBJ1-2,-,TRBV28,-,CASSLGWANGYTF,TGTGCCAGCAGTTTGGGTTGGGCGAATGGCTACACCTTC
TRBJ1-2,-,TRBV15,-,CATSRFGRANTDEDGYTF,TGTGCCACCAGCAGATTTGGCAGGGCAAATACCGACGAGGATGGCTACACCTTC
TRBJ1-5,-,TRBV5-1,-,CASSRGGPMSNQPQHF,TGCGCCAGCAGCCGGGGGGGGCCTATGAGCAATCAGCCCCAGCATTTT
TRBJ1-2,-,TRBV12-5,-,CASGLWGSQGYTF,TGTGCTAGTGGTTTGTGGGGCTCCCAGGGCTACACCTTC
TRBJ2-1,TRBD1,TRBV28,-,CASASGQGNYNEQFF,TGTGCCAGCGCTTCGGGACAGGGGAACTACAATGAGCAGTTCTTC
TRBJ1-2,-,TRBV20-1,-,CSATDRRGYTF,TGCAGTGCTACGGACAGACGGGGCTACACCTTC
TRBJ1-2,-,TRBV19,-,CASSMQSANYGYTF,TGTGCCAGTAGTATGCAATCCGCGAACTATGGCTACACCTTC
TRBJ1-2,TRBD1,TRBV3-1/TRBV3-2,-,CASSPGQGGGYTF,TGTGCCAGCAGCCCGGGACAGGGAGGCGGCTACACCTTC
TRBJ1-6,-,TRBV6-1,-,CASSEATGMNNSPLHF,TGTGCCAGCAGTGAAGCTACAGGGATGAATAATTCACCCCTCCACTTT
TRBJ2-7,-,TRBV28,-,CASSLRGGEQYF,TGTGCCAGCAGTCTCAGAGGGGGCGAGCAGTACTTC
TRBJ1-6,-,TRBV3-1/TRBV3-2,-,CASRDSQGIVYNSPLHF,TGTGCCAGCAGGGACAGTCAGGGGATAGTCTATAATTCACCCCTCCACTTT
TRBJ2-7,TRBD1,TRBV4-3,once,CASSTWGTGKTYEQYF,TGCGCCAGCAGCACCTGGGGGACAGGGAAGACCTACGAGCAGTACTTC
TRBJ1-4,-,TRBV15,-,CATSRVSRGLEKLFF,TGTGCCACCAGCAGAGTTTCTAGGGGCCTAGAAAAACTGTTTTTT
TRBJ1-1,TRBD1,TRBV29-1,-,CSVKQGARTEAFF,TGCAGCGTCAAACAGGGGGCGAGAACTGAAGCTTTCTTT
TRBJ2-3,-,TRBV5-1,few,CASSGGALADTQYF,TGCGCCAGCAGCGGGGGGGCACTAGCAGATACGCAGTATTTT
TRBJ1-5,-,TRBV19,-,CASTAWGGGGGNQPQHF,TGTGCCAGTACCGCTTGGGGAGGCGGGGGGGGCAATCAGCCCCAGCATTTT
TRBJ2-5,TRBD1,TRBV2,-,CASSGQGAHSETQYF,TGTGCCAGCAGTGGACAGGGGGCGCACTCCGAGACCCAGTACTTC
TRBJ1-3,-,TRBV18,-,CASSPPGHHSGNTIYF,TGTGCCAGCTCACCACCCGGACATCACTCTGGAAACACCATATATTTT